Described below is a single TCR beta chain sequence and its context. The CDR3 loop spans 15 amino acids. V dropped 0 bases and J dropped 1 base, with 9 bases sitting between them. In germline, CDR1 is KGHSH, CDR2 LQKENI. These data belong to a study of blood T cell repertoires in COVID-19. This table comes from immunoSEQ multiplex PCR, and its TCRdb copy is limited to in-frame clones, with some not included. The top ten hold around 8.5% of the sample, which has more than 35,000 clones, 85% to 90% seen once. Sequencing input: peripheral blood. V gene TRBV18 combines with J gene TRBJ1-1; no firm D call. This receptor was obtained from a man aged 30-40 years with active or convalescent COVID-19. Here the CDR3 reads CASSPPSRRNTEAFF. The CDR3 DNA reads as TGTGCCAGCTCACCACCCTCGAGGAGGAACACTGAAGCTTTCTTT.